These 17 T cell receptor beta chains share one sample of origin, sequenced in a study of esophageal squamous cell carcinoma under preoperative chemotherapy. As for time point: before preoperative PTX-NDP chemotherapy. TCRdb re-derived calls from the PCR reads in MiXCR, one entry per CDR3 protein. This table holds around 14,000 distinct CDR3 sequences, roughly 60% found once. Sample collection occurred from a patient given preoperative chemotherapy. The receptors shown here come from a human donor with esophageal squamous cell carcinoma. The donor label of this sample is uncertain.

This clonotype was observed a handful of times. The chain has TRBV6-2 or TRBV6-3 and TRBJ2-4; no firm D call. Between the trimmed V and J ends, which lost 8 bases and 5 bases, there was a span of 4 bases. Germline values: CDR1 MNHEY, CDR2 SVGEGT. The length of the CDR3 is 10 residues. The CDR3: CASGQNIQYF. The CDR3 nucleotides are TGTGCCAGCGGGCAAAACATTCAGTACTTC.

This clonotype showed up just once. The V gene is TRBV6-4, the J gene TRBJ2-3; D tentatively fits TRBD1 or TRBD2 (5 bases each). The end of the DNA fits TRBJ2-4 better, so the J call may be wrong. CDR3 length: 15 amino acids. Germline V gene sequence: CDR1 MRHNA, CDR2 SNTAGT. This chain's CDR3 is CGRGLGGGAGDTQYF. CDR3 coding DNA: TGTGGCCGCGGTCTGGGTGGGGGAGCCGGAGACACTCAGTACTTC.

This clonotype was counted once. The junction departs from the called germline gene at one end, perhaps through a read error. The J gene is TRBJ2-3, the V gene TRBV6-4, with 8 bases lining up with TRBD2. This CDR3 is built from 15 residues. Germline CDR1 reads MRHNA; CDR2 reads SNTAGT. The CDR3 sequence: CAGGDGSGGTETQYF. The CDR3 DNA reads TGTGCCGGGGGTGACGGGAGCGGGGGCACAGAGACGCAGTATTTC.

The gene calls are TRBV14 and TRBJ2-3; possible D gene TRBD2, 5 bases. The germline V and J ends were trimmed by 0 bases and 4 bases, with 17 bases remaining between them. Germline V gene lookup returns CDR1 SGHDN and CDR2 FVKESK. This CDR3 contains 17 residues. Written as DNA, the CDR3 is TGTGCCAGCAGCCAAGAGAAAGGGTTTAGCGACCCAGATACGCAGTATTTT. It specifies CASSQEKGFSDPDTQYF.

About this clonotype: At one end the junction does not follow the germline gene, possibly because of a read error. The chain combines TRBV6-1 with TRBJ2-3, with D possibly being TRBD1 (6 bases). There are 16 residues in the CDR3. Germline CDR1 reads MNHNS; CDR2 reads SASEGT. CDR3 loop: CASREGIQGPKDTQYF. DNA of the CDR3: TGTGCCAGCAGGGAAGGTATACAGGGACCCAAAGATACGCAGTACTTT.

The CDR3 protein is CSVGSGGINEKLFF. The CDR3 coding sequence is TGCAGCGTTGGAAGCGGGGGAATCAATGAAAAACTGTTTTTT. This chain connects TRBV29-1 to TRBJ1-4, with D perhaps matching TRBD1 (5 bases). Trimming took off 4 bases at V and 5 bases at J, with 14 bases between the two ends. This CDR3 comprises 14 residues. Germline V gene sequence: CDR1 SQVTM, CDR2 ANQGSEA.

The chain employs TRBV7-9 and TRBJ2-5; D gene uncertain. V lost 1 base, J lost 5 bases, and 5 bases lay in between. Germline CDR1 is SEHNR and CDR2 is FQNEAQ (reference sequence). This CDR3 spans 12 amino acids. The DNA of the CDR3 is TGTGCCAGCAGCTTAGTTGAGGAGACCCAGTACTTC. Protein product: CASSLVEETQYF.

V is TRBV7-6 and J is TRBJ2-3; 7 bases are shared with TRBD2. The J call may be incorrect, as the DNA end agrees better with TRBJ2-1. Germline assignment: CDR1 SGHVS and CDR2 FNYEAQ. The length of the CDR3 is 16 residues. The CDR3 spells CASSRGVRGEQETQFF. The CDR3 region has the DNA TGTGCCAGCAGCCGGGGGGTGCGGGGTGAGCAAGAGACCCAGTTCTTC.

On this clonotype itself: Without the conserved terminal phenylalanine or tryptophan, this CDR3 likely stems from a read error. It is unclear where the CDR3 begins or ends on the DNA, so no DNA is shown, and the CDR3 is as TCRdb lists it. The chain links TRBV7-5 to TRBJ2-3; the DNA was not compared with TRBD1, the D call given in the table. TRBV7-5 is a known pseudogene. The CDR3 is 22 residues long, ends included. The CDR3 sequence is CISVPEAPGTGKLAGDPTSSSS.

V and J are TRBV27 and TRBJ2-3, with 7 bases lining up with TRBD1. The CDR3 totals 16 residues. Losses at the gene ends were 5 bases for V and 0 bases for J; bases not matched to a gene: 8. Germline V CDR1 and CDR2: MNHEY, SMNVEV (reference sequence). In DNA, the CDR3 is TGTGCCAGCAGTCGACAGGGCCTCTATAGCACAGATACGCAGTATTTT. Amino acids: CASSRQGLYSTDTQYF.

V gene TRBV6-1 combines with J gene TRBJ2-3, with 7 bases fitting TRBD1. Germline-derived CDR1 and CDR2 are MNHNS and SASEGT. The V and J ends lost 4 bases and 2 bases, in that order; junction bases with no gene match: 3. The CDR3 contains 14 residues. This chain's CDR3 is CASSVDRATDTQYF. The CDR3 DNA reads as TGTGCCAGCAGTGTTGACAGGGCCACAGATACGCAGTATTTT.

This sequence joins TRBV6-1 and TRBJ2-1; unclear D gene. Germline CDR1 reads MNHNS; CDR2 reads SASEGT. Trimming pared 6 bases from V and 0 bases from J, leaving 9 bases between. CDR3 length equals 14 residues. This CDR3 is CASRSAGSYNEQFF. The CDR3 DNA follows: TGTGCCAGCAGATCCGCTGGCTCCTACAATGAGCAGTTCTTC.

The gene calls are TRBV6-1 and TRBJ2-4; D is possibly TRBD2 (6 bases). Looked up from germline, CDR1 is MNHNS and CDR2 is SASEGT. The CDR3 consists of 16 residues. The germline V and J ends were trimmed by 5 bases and 13 bases, with 27 bases remaining between them. CDR3 nucleotide sequence: TGTGCCAGCAGTCGCAAGGGGCGGGAAGCGAAAGATACGCAGTACTTC. Translation: CASSRKGREAKDTQYF.

This clonotype was recorded many times. J is TRBJ2-3 and V is TRBV11-2, with 9 positions matching TRBD2. This CDR3 has 15 amino acids. Looked up from germline, CDR1 is SGHAT and CDR2 is FQNNGV. The ends lost 4 bases at V and 11 bases at J; junction bases unmatched: 13. The CDR3, as DNA: TGTGCCAGCAGCTCGACTATAGCGGGAGCCGGGGAGCAGTATTTT. Amino acids: CASSSTIAGAGEQYF.

This chain joins TRBV6-5 and TRBJ2-5, with unresolved D. Trimming stripped 2 bases from V and 11 bases from J, with 24 bases between. The CDR3 runs to 16 residues. Germline V gives CDR1 MNHEY, CDR2 SVGAGI. CDR3 protein: CASSYPGLRGYNEQYF. In DNA, the CDR3 is TGTGCCAGCAGTTACCCGGGCCTCCGTGGGTACAATGAGCAGTACTTC.

The chain is built from TRBV12-3 or TRBV12-4 and TRBJ2-3; D gene uncertain. This CDR3 is built from 10 residues. Trimming left V 5 bases short and J 6 bases short, with 3 bases between. CDR3 amino acids: CASSADTQYF. Here the CDR3 DNA reads TGTGCCAGCAGTGCGGATACGCAGTATTTT.

A note on this clonotype: The junction departs from germline at one end; a sequencing error may be responsible. The chain combines TRBV6-1 with TRBJ2-5, with 8 bases matching TRBD2. This CDR3 spans 16 amino acids. Per germline, CDR1 MNHNS and CDR2 SASEGT. CDR3 coding DNA: TGTGTCAGCACGGGGAACGGGGGGGGCGGGGAAGATACCCAGTATTTC. Protein: CVSTGNGGGGEDTQYF.